This TCR beta chain was sequenced in a study of cytomegalovirus exposure and HLA in healthy donors. Using immunoSEQ multiplex PCR, the repertoire was profiled, and TCRdb retains in-frame clones only, with some absent. This table has some 160,000 clones, 70% to 90% appearing once. General observations from the study: Cytomegalovirus association was assigned to over 150 TCR beta chains.

About this clone: What it recognizes is unknown.

Germline values: CDR1 MDHEN, CDR2 SYDVKM. Trimming took 7 bases from V and 0 from J, leaving 12 bases between them. The CDR3 is 14 amino acids. The V gene is TRBV28, the J gene TRBJ2-5, with D tentatively TRBD2 (6 bases). Sample: PBMCs. The sequence was collected from a man between 18 and 29 years old in good health and CMV-seronegative. For the CDR3, the DNA is TGTGCCAGCAAGGGAGGTTCGTACCAAGAGACCCAGTACTTC. Translation: CASKGGSYQETQYF.